The subject of this entry is one T cell receptor beta chain. V was cut by 10 bases and J by 2 bases, with 14 bases left in between. Germline V gene lookup returns CDR1 SNHLY and CDR2 FYNNEI. This CDR3 is built from 14 residues. Sequenced by immunoSEQ multiplex PCR; TCRdb stores in-frame clones only, minus some. The sample shows about 2.3 million clones, under 95% of them seen only once. These data originate in a study of shared clonotypes between healthy human individuals. The chain combines TRBV2 with TRBJ2-2; D might be TRBD2 (5 bases). The material sequenced was naive CD4+ T cells from PBMCs. The subset was: CD45RA+ positively selected. The TCR originated in a man between 18 and 35 years old in good health. Some clones in this sample may be carry-over from other donors' samples. The CDR3 coding sequence is TGTGCCACGCTGCCGGACTCCAACACCGGGGAGCTGTTTTTT. Residues: CATLPDSNTGELFF.